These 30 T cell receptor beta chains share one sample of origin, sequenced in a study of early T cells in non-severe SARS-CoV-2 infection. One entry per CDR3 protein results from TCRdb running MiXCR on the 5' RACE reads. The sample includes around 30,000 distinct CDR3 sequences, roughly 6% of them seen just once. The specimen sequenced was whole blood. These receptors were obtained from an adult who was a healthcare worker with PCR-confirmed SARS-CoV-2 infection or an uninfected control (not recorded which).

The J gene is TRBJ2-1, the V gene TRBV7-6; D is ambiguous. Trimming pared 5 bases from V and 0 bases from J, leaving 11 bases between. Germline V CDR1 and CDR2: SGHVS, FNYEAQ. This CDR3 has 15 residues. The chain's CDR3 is CASSRMLSSYNEQFF. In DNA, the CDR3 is TGTGCCAGCAGCCGAATGCTTAGCTCCTACAATGAGCAGTTCTTC.

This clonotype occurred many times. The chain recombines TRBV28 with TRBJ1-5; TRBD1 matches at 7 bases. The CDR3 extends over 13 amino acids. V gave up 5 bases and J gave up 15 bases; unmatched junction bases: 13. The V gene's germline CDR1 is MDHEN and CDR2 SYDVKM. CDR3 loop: CASSTPGTDLWHF. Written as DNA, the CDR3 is TGTGCCAGCAGTACCCCCGGGACAGACTTATGGCATTTT.

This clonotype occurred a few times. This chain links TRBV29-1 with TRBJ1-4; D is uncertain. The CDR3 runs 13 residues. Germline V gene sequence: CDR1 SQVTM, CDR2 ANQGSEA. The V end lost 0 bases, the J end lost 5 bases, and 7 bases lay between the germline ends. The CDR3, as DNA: TGCAGCGTTGAAGATCGAGGGAATGAAAAACTGTTTTTT. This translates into CSVEDRGNEKLFF.

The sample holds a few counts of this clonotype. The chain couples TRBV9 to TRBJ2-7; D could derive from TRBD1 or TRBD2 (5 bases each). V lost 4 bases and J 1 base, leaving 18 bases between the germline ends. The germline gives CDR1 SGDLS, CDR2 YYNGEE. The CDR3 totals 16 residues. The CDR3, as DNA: TGTGCCAGCAGCCCCCAGCGAGGGGTCGAATCCTACGAGCAGTACTTC. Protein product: CASSPQRGVESYEQYF.

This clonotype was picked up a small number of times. The CDR3 region has the DNA TGTGCCAGCACCCGGGACAGGGGCGGCTACACCTTC. This gives the protein CASTRDRGGYTF. The rearrangement joins TRBV12-3 or TRBV12-4 to TRBJ1-2; TRBD1 matches at 10 bases. V gave up 7 bases and J gave up 8 bases; unmatched junction bases: 4. The CDR3 is made up of 12 amino acids.

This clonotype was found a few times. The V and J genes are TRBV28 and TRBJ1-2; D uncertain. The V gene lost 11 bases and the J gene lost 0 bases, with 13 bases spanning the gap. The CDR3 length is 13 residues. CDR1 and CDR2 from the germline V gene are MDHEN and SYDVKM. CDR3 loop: CAARPKANYGYTF. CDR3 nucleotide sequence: TGTGCCGCCCGACCAAAAGCTAACTATGGCTACACCTTC.

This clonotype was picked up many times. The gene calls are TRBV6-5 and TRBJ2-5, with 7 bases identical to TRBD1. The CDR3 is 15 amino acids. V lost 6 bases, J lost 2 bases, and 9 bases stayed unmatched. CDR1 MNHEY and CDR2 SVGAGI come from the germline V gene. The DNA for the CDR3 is TGTGCCAGCAGAAGAGGGGGCAGTCTACAAGAGACCCAGTACTTC. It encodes CASRRGGSLQETQYF.

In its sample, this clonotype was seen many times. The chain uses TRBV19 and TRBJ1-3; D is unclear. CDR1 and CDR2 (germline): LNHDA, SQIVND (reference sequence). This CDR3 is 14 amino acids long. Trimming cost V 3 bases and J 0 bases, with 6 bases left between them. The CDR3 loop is CASSMTGSGNTIYF. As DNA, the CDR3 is TGTGCCAGTAGTATGACCGGCTCTGGAAACACCATATATTTT.

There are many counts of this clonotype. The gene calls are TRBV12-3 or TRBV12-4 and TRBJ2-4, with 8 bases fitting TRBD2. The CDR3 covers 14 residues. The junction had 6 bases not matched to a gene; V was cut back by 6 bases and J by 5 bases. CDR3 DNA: TGTGCCAGCAGACGAGCGGGGGAAGAAAACATTCAGTACTTC. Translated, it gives CASRRAGEENIQYF.

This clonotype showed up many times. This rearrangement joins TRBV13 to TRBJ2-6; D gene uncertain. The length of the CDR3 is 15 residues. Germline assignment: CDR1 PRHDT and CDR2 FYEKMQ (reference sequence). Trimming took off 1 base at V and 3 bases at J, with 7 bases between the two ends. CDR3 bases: TGTGCCAGCAGCTTAGTGAGATATGGGGCCAACGTCCTGACTTTC. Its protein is CASSLVRYGANVLTF.

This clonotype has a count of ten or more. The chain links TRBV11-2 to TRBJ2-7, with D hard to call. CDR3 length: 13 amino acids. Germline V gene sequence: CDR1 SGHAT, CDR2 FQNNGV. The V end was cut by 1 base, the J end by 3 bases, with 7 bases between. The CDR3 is CASSLGQLYEQYF. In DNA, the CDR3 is TGTGCCAGCAGCTTAGGCCAGCTCTACGAGCAGTACTTC.

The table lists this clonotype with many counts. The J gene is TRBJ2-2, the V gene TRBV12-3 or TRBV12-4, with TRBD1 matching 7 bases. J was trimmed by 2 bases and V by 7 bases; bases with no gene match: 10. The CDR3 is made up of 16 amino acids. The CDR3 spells CASNRQGPNNTGELFF. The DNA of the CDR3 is TGTGCCAGCAATCGACAGGGTCCTAATAACACCGGGGAGCTGTTTTTT.

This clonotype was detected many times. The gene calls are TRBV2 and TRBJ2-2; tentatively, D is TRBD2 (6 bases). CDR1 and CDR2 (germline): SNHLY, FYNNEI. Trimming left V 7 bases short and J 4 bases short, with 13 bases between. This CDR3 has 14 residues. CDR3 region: CASTVLGGTGELFF. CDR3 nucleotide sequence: TGTGCCAGCACAGTTCTGGGGGGCACCGGGGAGCTGTTTTTT.

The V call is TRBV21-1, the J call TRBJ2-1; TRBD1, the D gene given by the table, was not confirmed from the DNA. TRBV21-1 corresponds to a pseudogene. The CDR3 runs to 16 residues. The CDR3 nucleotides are TGTGCCAGCAGCAAAGGCGGGACAGGGCTTTTCAATGAGCAGTTCTTC. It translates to CASSKGGTGLFNEQFF.

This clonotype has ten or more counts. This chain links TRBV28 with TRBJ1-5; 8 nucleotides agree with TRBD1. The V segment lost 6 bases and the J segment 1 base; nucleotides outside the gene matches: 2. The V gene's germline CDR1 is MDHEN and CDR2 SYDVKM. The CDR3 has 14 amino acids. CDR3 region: CASRQGVSNQPQHF. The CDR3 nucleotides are TGTGCCAGCAGACAGGGGGTAAGCAATCAGCCCCAGCATTTT.

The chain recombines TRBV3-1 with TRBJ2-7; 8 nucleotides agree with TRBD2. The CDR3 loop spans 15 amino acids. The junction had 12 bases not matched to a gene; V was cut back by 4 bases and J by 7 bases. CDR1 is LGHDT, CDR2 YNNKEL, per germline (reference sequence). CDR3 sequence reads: CASSLARTSSGEQYF. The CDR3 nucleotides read TGTGCCAGCAGCCTCGCCAGGACTAGCTCGGGAGAGCAGTACTTC.

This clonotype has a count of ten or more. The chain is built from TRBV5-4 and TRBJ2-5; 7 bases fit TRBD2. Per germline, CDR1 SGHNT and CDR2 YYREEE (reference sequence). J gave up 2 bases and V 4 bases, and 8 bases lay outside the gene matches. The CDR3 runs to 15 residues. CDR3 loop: CASSPGLGRQETQYF. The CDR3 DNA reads TGTGCCAGCAGCCCCGGACTAGGCCGGCAAGAGACCCAGTACTTC. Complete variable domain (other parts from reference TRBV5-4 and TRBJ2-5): ETGVTQSPTHLIKTRGQQVTLRCSSQSGHNTVSWYQQALGQGPQFIFQYYREEENGRGNFPPRFSGLQFPNYSSELNVNALELDDSALYLCASSPGLGRQETQYFGPGTRLLVL.

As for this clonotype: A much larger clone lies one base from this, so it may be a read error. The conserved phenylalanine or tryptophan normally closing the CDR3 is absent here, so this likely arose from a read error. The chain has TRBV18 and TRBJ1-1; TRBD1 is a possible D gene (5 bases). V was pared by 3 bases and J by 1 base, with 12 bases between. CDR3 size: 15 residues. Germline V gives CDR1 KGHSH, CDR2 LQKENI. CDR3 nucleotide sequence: TGTGCCAGCTCACCCGAAAGGGGCCCGAACACTGAAGCTTTCCTT. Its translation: CASSPERGPNTEAFL.

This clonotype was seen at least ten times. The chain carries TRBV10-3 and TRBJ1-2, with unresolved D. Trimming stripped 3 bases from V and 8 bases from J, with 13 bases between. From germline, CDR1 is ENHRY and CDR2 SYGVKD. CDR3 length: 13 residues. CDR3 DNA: TGTGCCATCAGTGATAAAGGCCGTTTGGGCTACACCTTC. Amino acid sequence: CAISDKGRLGYTF.

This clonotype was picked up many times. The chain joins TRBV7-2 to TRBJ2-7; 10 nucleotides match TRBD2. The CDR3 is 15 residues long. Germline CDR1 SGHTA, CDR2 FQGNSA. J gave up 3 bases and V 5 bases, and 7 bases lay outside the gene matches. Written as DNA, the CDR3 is TGTGCCAGCAGCCCAGGAGGACTAGCGGACTACGAGCAGTACTTC. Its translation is CASSPGGLADYEQYF.

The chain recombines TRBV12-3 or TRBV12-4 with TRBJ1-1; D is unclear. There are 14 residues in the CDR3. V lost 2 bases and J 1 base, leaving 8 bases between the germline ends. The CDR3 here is CASSLLLRNTEAFF. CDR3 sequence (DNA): TGTGCCAGCAGTTTACTCCTCCGGAACACTGAAGCTTTCTTT.

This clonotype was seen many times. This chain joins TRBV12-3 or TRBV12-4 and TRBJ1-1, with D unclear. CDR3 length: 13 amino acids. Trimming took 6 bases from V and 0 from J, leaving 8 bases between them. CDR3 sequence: CASRGRVNTEAFF. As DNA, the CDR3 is TGTGCCAGCAGAGGACGGGTGAACACTGAAGCTTTCTTT.

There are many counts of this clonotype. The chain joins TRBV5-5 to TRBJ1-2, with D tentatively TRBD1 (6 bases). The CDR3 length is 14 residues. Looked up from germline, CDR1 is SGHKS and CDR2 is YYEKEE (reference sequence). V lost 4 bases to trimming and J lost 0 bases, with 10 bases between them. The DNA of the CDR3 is TGTGCCAGCAGCGCTCAGGGGTCTAACTATGGCTACACCTTC. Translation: CASSAQGSNYGYTF.

Here the CDR3 DNA reads TGTGCCACCAGCGGAAAGACAGGGTTGAACACTGAAGCTTTCTTT. Translating gives CATSGKTGLNTEAFF. The gene calls are TRBV15 and TRBJ1-1; 7 bases match TRBD1. Germline CDR1 is LNHNV and CDR2 is YYDKDF (reference sequence). The CDR3 is made up of 15 amino acids. V shed 5 bases and J 0 bases; nucleotides not matched to a gene: 6.

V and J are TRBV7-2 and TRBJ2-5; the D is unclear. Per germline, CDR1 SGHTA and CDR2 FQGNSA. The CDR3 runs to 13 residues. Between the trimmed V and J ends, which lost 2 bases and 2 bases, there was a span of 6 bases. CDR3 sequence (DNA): TGTGCCAGCAGCTTAATCAGTCAAGAGACCCAGTACTTC. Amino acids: CASSLISQETQYF.

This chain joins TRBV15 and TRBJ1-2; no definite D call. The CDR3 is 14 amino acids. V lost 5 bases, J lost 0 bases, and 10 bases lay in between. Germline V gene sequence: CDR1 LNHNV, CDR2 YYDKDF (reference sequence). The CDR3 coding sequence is TGTGCCACCAGCTTGCCCAGGTCTAACTATGGCTACACCTTC. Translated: CATSLPRSNYGYTF.

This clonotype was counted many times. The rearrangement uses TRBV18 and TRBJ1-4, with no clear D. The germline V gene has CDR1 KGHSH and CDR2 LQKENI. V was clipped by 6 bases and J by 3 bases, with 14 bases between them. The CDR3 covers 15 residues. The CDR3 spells CASSPTWNANEKLFF. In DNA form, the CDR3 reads TGTGCCAGCTCCCCAACGTGGAATGCTAATGAAAAACTGTTTTTT.

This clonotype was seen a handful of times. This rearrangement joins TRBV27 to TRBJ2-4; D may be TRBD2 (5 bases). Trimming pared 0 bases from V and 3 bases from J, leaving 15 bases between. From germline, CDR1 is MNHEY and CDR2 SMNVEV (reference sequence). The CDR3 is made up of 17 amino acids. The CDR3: CASSLSIPGNYKNIQYF. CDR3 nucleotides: TGTGCCAGCAGTTTATCGATCCCCGGGAACTACAAAAACATTCAGTACTTC.

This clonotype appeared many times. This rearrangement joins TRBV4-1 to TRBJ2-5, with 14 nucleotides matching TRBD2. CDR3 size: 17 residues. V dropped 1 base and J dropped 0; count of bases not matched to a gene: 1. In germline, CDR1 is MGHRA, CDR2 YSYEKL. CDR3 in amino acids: CASSQGTSGGYQETQYF. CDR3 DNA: TGCGCCAGCAGCCAAGGGACTAGCGGGGGGTACCAAGAGACCCAGTACTTC.

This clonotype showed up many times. The CDR3 sequence: CSARHRGPYEQYF. CDR3 bases: TGCAGTGCTAGACACAGGGGGCCCTACGAGCAGTACTTC. V is TRBV20-1 and J is TRBJ2-7; 9 bases line up with TRBD1. After removal of 2 bases from V and 2 bases from J, the junction contained 1 base not matched to a gene. The CDR3 consists of 13 residues. Germline-derived CDR1 and CDR2 are DFQATT and SNEGSKA (reference sequence).